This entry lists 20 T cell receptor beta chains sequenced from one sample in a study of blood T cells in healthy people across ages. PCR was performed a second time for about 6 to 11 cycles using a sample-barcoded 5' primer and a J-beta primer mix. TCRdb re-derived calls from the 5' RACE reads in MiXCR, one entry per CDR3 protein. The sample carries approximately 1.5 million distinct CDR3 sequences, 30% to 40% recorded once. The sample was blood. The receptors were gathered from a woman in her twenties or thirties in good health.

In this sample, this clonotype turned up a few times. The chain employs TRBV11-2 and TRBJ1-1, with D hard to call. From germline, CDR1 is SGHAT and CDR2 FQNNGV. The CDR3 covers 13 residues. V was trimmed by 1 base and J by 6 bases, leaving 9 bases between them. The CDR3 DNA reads TGTGCCAGCAGCTTAGGAGGGATAGCTGAAGCTTTCTTT. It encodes CASSLGGIAEAFF.

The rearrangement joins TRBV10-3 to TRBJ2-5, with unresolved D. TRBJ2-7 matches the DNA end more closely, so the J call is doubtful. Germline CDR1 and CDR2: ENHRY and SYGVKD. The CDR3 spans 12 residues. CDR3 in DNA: TGTGCCATCAGTGAGTTCGGGCGCGAGCAGTACTTC. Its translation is CAISEFGREQYF.

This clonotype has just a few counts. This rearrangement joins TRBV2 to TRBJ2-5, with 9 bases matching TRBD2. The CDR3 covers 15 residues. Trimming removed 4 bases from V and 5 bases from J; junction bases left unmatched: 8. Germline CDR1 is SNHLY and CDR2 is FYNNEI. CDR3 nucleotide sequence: TGTGCCAGCAGTGGATTAGCGGGGGCGGGGGAGACCCAGTACTTC. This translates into CASSGLAGAGETQYF.

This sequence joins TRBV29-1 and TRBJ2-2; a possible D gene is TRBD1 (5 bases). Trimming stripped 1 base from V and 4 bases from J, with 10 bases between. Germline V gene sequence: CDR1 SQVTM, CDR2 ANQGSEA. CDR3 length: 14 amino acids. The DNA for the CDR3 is TGCAGCGTTGAAGGGGGCCTCCGCACCGGGGAGCTGTTTTTT. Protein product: CSVEGGLRTGELFF.

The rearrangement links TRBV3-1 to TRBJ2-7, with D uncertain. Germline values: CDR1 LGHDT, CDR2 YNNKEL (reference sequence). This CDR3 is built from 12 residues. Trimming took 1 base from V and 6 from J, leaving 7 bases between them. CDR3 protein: CASSQVMGEQYF. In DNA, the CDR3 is TGTGCCAGCAGCCAAGTGATGGGCGAGCAGTACTTC.

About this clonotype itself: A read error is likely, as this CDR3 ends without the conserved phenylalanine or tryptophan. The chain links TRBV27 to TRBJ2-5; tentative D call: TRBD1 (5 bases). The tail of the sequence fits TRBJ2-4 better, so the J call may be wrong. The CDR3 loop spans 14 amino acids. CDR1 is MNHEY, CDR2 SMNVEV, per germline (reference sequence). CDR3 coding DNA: TGTGCCAGCAGTTTCCAGGGTGCGGAAAACATTCAGTACCTC. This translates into CASSFQGAENIQYL.

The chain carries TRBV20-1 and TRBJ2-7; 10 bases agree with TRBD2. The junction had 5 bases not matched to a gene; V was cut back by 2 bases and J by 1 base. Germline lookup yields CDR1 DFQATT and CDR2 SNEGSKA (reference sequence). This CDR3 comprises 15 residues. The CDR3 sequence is CSARPSTSGSYEQYF. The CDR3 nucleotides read TGCAGTGCTAGACCTTCGACTAGCGGGTCCTACGAGCAGTACTTC.

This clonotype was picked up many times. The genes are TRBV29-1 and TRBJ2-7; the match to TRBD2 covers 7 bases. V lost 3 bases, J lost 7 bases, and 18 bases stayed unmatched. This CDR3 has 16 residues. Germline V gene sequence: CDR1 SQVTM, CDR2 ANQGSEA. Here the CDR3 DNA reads TGCAGCGTTGACGGGCCGGGAGGCCCGGGGGTTGATGAGCAGTACTTC. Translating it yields CSVDGPGGPGVDEQYF.

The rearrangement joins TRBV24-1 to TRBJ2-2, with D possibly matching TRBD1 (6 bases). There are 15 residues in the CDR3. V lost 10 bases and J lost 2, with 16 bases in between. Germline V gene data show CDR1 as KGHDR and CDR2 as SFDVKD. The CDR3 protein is CATGNRDKNTGELFF. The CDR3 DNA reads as TGTGCCACTGGAAACCGGGACAAAAACACCGGGGAGCTGTTTTTT.

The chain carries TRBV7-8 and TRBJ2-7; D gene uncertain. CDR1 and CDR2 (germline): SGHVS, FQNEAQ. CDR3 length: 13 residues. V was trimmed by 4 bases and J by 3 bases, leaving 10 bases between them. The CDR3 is CASSWVRNYEQYF. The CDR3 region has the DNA TGTGCCAGCAGCTGGGTCAGAAACTACGAGCAGTACTTC. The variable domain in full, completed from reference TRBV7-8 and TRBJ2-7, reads GAGVSQSPRYKVAKRGQDVALRCDPISGHVSLFWYQQALGQGPEFLTYFQNEAQLDKSGLPSDRFFAERPEGSVSTLKIQRTQQEDSAVYLCASSWVRNYEQYFGPGTRLTVT.

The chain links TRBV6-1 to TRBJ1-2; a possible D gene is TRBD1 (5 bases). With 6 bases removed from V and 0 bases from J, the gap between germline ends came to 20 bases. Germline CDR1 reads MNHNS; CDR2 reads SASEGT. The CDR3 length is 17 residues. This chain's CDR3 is CASREMPREWANYGYTF. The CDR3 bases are TGTGCCAGCAGAGAGATGCCCAGGGAGTGGGCTAACTATGGCTACACCTTC.

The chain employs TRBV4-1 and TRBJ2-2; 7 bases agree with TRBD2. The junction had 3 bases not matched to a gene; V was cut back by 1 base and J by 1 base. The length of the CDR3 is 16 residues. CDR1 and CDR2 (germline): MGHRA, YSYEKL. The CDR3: CASSQVGGKNTGELFF. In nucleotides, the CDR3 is TGCGCCAGCAGCCAAGTCGGGGGGAAGAACACCGGGGAGCTGTTTTTT.

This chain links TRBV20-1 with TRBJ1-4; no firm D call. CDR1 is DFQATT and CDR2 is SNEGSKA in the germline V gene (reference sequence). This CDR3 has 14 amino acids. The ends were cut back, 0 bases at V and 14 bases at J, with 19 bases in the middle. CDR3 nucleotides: TGCAGTGCTAGAGATTTCGCTTCAGATGAAGAGCTGTTTTTT. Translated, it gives CSARDFASDEELFF.

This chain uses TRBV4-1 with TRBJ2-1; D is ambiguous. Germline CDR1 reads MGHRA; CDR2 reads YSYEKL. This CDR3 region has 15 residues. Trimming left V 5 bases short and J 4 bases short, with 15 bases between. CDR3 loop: CASSTRSSGYNEQFF. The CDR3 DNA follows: TGCGCCAGCAGCACGCGCTCCTCTGGGTACAATGAGCAGTTCTTC.

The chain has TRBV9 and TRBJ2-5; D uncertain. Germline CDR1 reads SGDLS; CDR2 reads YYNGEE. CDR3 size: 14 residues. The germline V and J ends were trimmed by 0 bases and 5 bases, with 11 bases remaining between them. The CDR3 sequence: CASSVGGDVETQYF. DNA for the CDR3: TGTGCCAGCAGCGTAGGTGGGGATGTTGAGACCCAGTACTTC.

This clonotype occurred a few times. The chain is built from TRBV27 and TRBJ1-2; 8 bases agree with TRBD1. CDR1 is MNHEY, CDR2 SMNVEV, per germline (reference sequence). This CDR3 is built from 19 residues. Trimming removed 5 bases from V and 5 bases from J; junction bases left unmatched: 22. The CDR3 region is CASSPQTPGQGRRLYGYTF. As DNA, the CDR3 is TGTGCCAGCAGTCCCCAAACTCCAGGACAGGGAAGAAGGTTGTATGGCTACACCTTC.

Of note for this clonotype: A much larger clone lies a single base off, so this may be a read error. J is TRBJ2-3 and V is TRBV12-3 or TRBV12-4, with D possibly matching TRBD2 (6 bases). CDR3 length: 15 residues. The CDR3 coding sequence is TGTGCCAGCAGTTTTGGAGGGGCGAGCACAGATACGCAGTGTTTT. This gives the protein CASSFGGASTDTQCF.

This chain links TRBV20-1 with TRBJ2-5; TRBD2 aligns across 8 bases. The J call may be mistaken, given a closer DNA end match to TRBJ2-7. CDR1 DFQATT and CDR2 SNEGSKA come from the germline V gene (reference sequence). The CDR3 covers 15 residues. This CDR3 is CSASYSGTRSGEQYF. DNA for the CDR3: TGCAGTGCTTCCTACTCCGGGACTAGATCAGGCGAGCAGTACTTC.

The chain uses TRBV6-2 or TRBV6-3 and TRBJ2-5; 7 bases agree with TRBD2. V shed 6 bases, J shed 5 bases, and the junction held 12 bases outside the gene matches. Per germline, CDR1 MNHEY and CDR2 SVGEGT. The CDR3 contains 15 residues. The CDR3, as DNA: TGTGCCAGCAGCCACCTAGGGAGCGGGGTCGAGACCCAGTACTTC. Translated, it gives CASSHLGSGVETQYF.

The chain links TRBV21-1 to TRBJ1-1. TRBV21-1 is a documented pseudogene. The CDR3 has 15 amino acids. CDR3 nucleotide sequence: TGTGCCAGCAGCAAGCGGGGTACCATGAACACTGAAGCTTTCTTT. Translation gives CASSKRGTMNTEAFF.